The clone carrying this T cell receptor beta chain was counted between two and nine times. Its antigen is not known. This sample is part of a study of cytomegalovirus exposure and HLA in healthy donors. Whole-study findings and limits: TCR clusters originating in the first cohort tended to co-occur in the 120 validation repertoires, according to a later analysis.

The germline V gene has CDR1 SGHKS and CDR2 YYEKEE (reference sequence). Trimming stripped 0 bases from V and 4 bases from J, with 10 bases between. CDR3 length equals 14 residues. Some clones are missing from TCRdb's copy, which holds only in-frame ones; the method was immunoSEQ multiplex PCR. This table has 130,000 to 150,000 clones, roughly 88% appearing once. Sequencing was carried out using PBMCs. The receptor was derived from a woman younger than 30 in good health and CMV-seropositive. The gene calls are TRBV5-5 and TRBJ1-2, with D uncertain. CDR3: CASSLGSNFYGYTF. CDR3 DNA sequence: TGTGCCAGCAGCTTGGGTAGCAACTTCTATGGCTACACCTTC. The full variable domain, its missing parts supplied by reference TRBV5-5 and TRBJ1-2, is DAGVTQSPTHLIKTRGQQVTLRCSPISGHKSVSWYQQVLGQGPQFIFQYYEKEERGRGNFPDRFSARQFPNYSSELNVNALLLGDSALYLCASSLGSNFYGYTFGSGTRLTVV.